The 10 T cell receptor beta chains reported below all come from one sample, sequenced in a study of blood T cell repertoires in COVID-19. This table comes from immunoSEQ multiplex PCR, and its TCRdb copy is limited to in-frame clones, with some not included. The profile shows 20,000 to 25,000 clones, 80% of them singletons. Sequenced input: peripheral blood. Source of these receptors: a man in his sixties with active COVID-19.

This clone was seen once. This rearrangement joins TRBV6-6 to TRBJ1-2, with a tentative D call TRBD1 (6 bases). In germline, CDR1 is MNHNY, CDR2 SVGAGI (reference sequence). V lost 2 bases, J lost 3 bases, and 16 bases lay in between. The CDR3 has 16 residues. The CDR3 spells CASSYPTFEGDYGYTF. The DNA for the CDR3 is TGTGCCAGCAGTTACCCTACCTTTGAGGGGGACTATGGCTACACCTTC.

The chain joins TRBV4-1 to TRBJ2-5; no definite D call. There are 14 residues in the CDR3. V was cut by 0 bases and J by 5 bases, with 10 bases left in between. The V gene's germline CDR1 is MGHRA and CDR2 YSYEKL. The CDR3 spells CASSQDPQVETQYF. CDR3 DNA: TGCGCCAGCAGCCAAGATCCCCAGGTGGAGACCCAGTACTTC.

This clone is termed medium-sized. Additional DNA sequences in this sample encode the identical CDR3. This chain links TRBV20-1 with TRBJ2-1; TRBD2 agrees at 9 bases. V was clipped by 3 bases and J by 4 bases; unmatched bases: 10. CDR1 DFQATT and CDR2 SNEGSKA come from the germline V gene (reference sequence). The CDR3 runs 16 residues. Here the CDR3 DNA reads TGCAGTGCTAGTGTCGTCGCGGGAGGGCCATACAATGAGCAGTTCTTC. Encoded protein: CSASVVAGGPYNEQFF.

The chain employs TRBV4-1 and TRBJ2-1; D perhaps matches TRBD1 (6 bases). V lost 5 bases, J lost 3 bases, and 11 bases lay in between. CDR1 MGHRA and CDR2 YSYEKL come from the germline V gene. The CDR3 sequence is 14 residues long. The CDR3 reads CASSLRDNYNEQFF. CDR3 nucleotide sequence: TGCGCCAGCAGCTTACGGGACAACTACAATGAGCAGTTCTTC.

V is TRBV25-1 and J is TRBJ1-5, with D perhaps TRBD1 (6 bases). The CDR3 has 16 residues. In germline, CDR1 is MGHDK, CDR2 SYGVNS. V gave up 3 bases and J gave up 0 bases, with 12 bases separating them. In DNA, the CDR3 is TGTGCCAGCAGTGATACGGGACACCATAGCAATCAGCCCCAGCATTTT. Its protein product is CASSDTGHHSNQPQHF.

The chain is built from TRBV19 and TRBJ2-3, with a tentative D call TRBD1 (6 bases). CDR1 and CDR2 from the germline V gene are LNHDA and SQIVND (reference sequence). The CDR3 totals 15 residues. Deletions cut 3 bases from V and 0 bases from J, with 10 bases between. CDR3 in DNA: TGTGCCAGTAGTATTCGACAGGATAGCACAGATACGCAGTATTTT. Its translation: CASSIRQDSTDTQYF.

The gene calls are TRBV2 and TRBJ2-7; D gene unclear. Germline lookup yields CDR1 SNHLY and CDR2 FYNNEI. The length of the CDR3 is 13 residues. Trimming removed 4 bases from V and 5 bases from J, with 12 bases in between. CDR3 loop: CASSVGYINEQYF. In DNA form, the CDR3 reads TGTGCCAGCAGTGTGGGCTATATTAACGAGCAGTACTTC.

The chain couples TRBV5-1 to TRBJ1-1; D is possibly TRBD1 (6 bases). CDR1 and CDR2 (germline): SGHRS, YFSETQ. The CDR3 totals 15 residues. With 0 bases removed from V and 1 base from J, the gap between germline ends came to 10 bases. The CDR3 sequence is CASSLEGVANTEAFF. The CDR3 nucleotides are TGCGCCAGCAGCTTGGAGGGGGTTGCGAACACTGAAGCTTTCTTT.

This rearrangement joins TRBV5-5 to TRBJ2-7; 7 nucleotides line up with TRBD2. Germline assignment: CDR1 SGHKS and CDR2 YYEKEE (reference sequence). CDR3 length: 14 amino acids. The V segment lost 4 bases and the J segment 0 bases; nucleotides outside the gene matches: 4. Here the CDR3 reads CASSSGTASYEQYF. The CDR3, as DNA: TGTGCCAGCAGCAGCGGGACGGCCTCCTACGAGCAGTACTTC.

The V gene is TRBV24-1, the J gene TRBJ2-5; no clear D gene. Germline lookup yields CDR1 KGHDR and CDR2 SFDVKD. V gave up 3 bases and J gave up 7 bases, with 8 bases separating them. This CDR3 contains 12 residues. The CDR3 DNA follows: TGTGCCACCAGTGATCCCACTTGGACCCAGTACTTC. Translation gives CATSDPTWTQYF.